A selection of T cell receptor beta chains follows, all from one sample in a study of regulatory dendritic cells for organ transplantation. Assay: immunoSEQ multiplex PCR; the TCRdb copy retains only in-frame clones and omits some. The repertoire holds over 20,000 clones, 70% to 90% seen once, with about 0.68% in the top ten. These receptors lack a known antigen. The sequenced sample consisted of naive CD4+ T cells from blood cultured with regulatory dendritic cells. The receptors were gathered from a human donor in good health. Each CDR3 is given with its conserved first and last residue. A D gene is named only where the DNA matches it firmly. Rows may omit the clone size; those that give it use once, few, many or a size class.

NA | TRBJ2-5 | TRBV4-3 | TRBD2 | 16 | CASSQEGLAVQETQYF | TGCGCCAGCAGCCAAGAGGGACTAGCGGTTCAAGAGACCCAGTACTTC
NA | TRBJ2-7 | TRBV28 | NA | 14 | CASGNPGSAYEQYF | TGTGCCAGCGGAAACCCAGGGAGCGCCTACGAGCAGTACTTC
NA | TRBJ2-1 | TRBV14 | TRBD2 | 17 | CASSQDLESGRRNEQFF | TGTGCCAGCAGCCAAGATCTTGAGAGCGGGAGGAGAAATGAGCAGTTCTTC
NA | TRBJ1-6 | TRBV18 | TRBD1 | 18 | CASSPLEWGQGVNSPLHF | TGTGCCAGCTCACCACTGGAGTGGGGACAGGGAGTTAATTCACCCCTCCACTTT
NA | TRBJ1-4 | TRBV9 | NA | 14 | CASSVGGRNEKLFF | TGTGCCAGCAGCGTAGGGGGCCGAAATGAAAAACTGTTTTTT
NA | TRBJ1-2 | TRBV15 | NA | 14 | CATSWSPRNYGYTF | TGTGCCACCAGCTGGTCTCCGCGGAACTATGGCTACACCTTC
NA | TRBJ1-4 | TRBV7-2 | NA | 16 | CASSLALFDLGEKLFF | TGTGCCAGCAGCTTAGCGCTTTTTGACTTAGGGGAAAAACTGTTTTTT
NA | TRBJ2-7 | TRBV21-1 | NA | 15 | CASSLRLGYPYEQYF | TGTGCCAGCAGCCTCCGCCTCGGATATCCCTACGAGCAGTACTTC
NA | TRBJ2-7 | TRBV7-2 | NA | 14 | CASSFPSAGYEQYF | TGTGCCAGCAGCTTCCCTAGCGCAGGTTACGAGCAGTACTTC
NA | TRBJ1-2 | TRBV5-4 | NA | 15 | CASSQEPGIRYGYTF | TGCGCCAGCAGCCAAGAGCCAGGGATAAGGTATGGCTACACCTTC
once | TRBJ1-2 | TRBV7-2 | TRBD1 | 14 | CASSATGTGRGYTF | TGTGCCAGCAGCGCGACAGGGACAGGGCGCGGCTACACCTTC
NA | TRBJ2-6 | TRBV6-5 | NA | 14 | CASSYSSGANVLTF | TGTGCCAGCAGTTACAGCTCTGGGGCCAACGTCCTGACTTTC
NA | TRBJ1-5 | TRBV19 | NA | 13 | CASSRTVNQPQHF | TGTGCCAGTAGTAGGACAGTTAATCAGCCCCAGCATTTT
few | TRBJ1-3 | TRBV7-9 | NA | 13 | CASNLESGNTIYF | TGTGCCAGCAATCTGGAGTCTGGAAACACCATATATTTT
NA | TRBJ2-1 | TRBV4-1 | TRBD2 | 17 | CASSQGPASGGQGEQFF | TGCGCCAGCAGCCAAGGACCGGCTAGCGGGGGGCAGGGTGAGCAGTTCTTC
NA | TRBJ2-3 | TRBV9 | TRBD1 | 16 | CASSARTGTGADTQYF | TGTGCCAGCAGCGCTCGTACCGGGACAGGCGCAGATACGCAGTATTTT
NA | TRBJ2-5 | TRBV5-4 | NA | 17 | CASNVRGRGSGQETQYF | TGTGCCTCAAACGTCCGGGGCCGCGGGTCCGGGCAAGAGACCCAGTACTTC
NA | TRBJ2-3 | TRBV5-4 | TRBD2 | 15 | CASFRGREHTDTQYF | TGTGCCAGCTTTCGGGGGAGGGAACACACAGATACGCAGTATTTT
NA | TRBJ2-7 | TRBV28 | NA | 12 | CASSPPGYEQYF | TGTGCCAGCAGCCCTCCGGGGTACGAGCAGTACTTC
once | TRBJ2-4 | TRBV29-1 | NA | 12 | CSVGPPETAPYF | TGCAGCGTTGGACCCCCTGAGACAGCCCCATACTTC
NA | TRBJ2-7 | TRBV30 | NA | 11 | CAWSEQREQYF | TGTGCCTGGAGTGAGCAGCGGGAGCAGTACTTC
NA | TRBJ2-7 | TRBV19 | NA | 14 | CASSTGVRFYEQYF | TGTGCCAGTAGTACAGGGGTGCGTTTCTACGAGCAGTACTTC
once | TRBJ1-5 | TRBV30 | NA | 14 | CAWSVRRAGQPQHF | TGTGCCTGGAGTGTACGCAGGGCCGGTCAGCCCCAGCATTTT
NA | TRBJ1-4 | TRBV4-1 | TRBD1 | 17 | CASSPRDRGQGNEKLFF | TGCGCCAGCAGCCCCCGGGACAGGGGGCAGGGTAATGAAAAACTGTTTTTT